One sample yielded the 7 T cell receptor beta chains listed below, sequenced in a study of metastatic and nonmetastatic thyroid tumors. TCRdb reprocessed the PCR reads using MiXCR. The sample shows under 50,000 clones, around 27% of them seen only once. Until they underwent thyroid surgery, no patient had received any treatment. Sample: blood. These receptors all stem from a male donor with papillary thyroid cancer or a benign thyroid nodule (not recorded which). Some clones in this sample may be carry-over from other donors' samples.

In its sample, this clone ranks as medium-sized (0.01 to 0.1%). The rearrangement joins TRBV6-1 to TRBJ1-5, with TRBD1 identical over 10 bases. Trimming removed 8 bases from V and 2 bases from J; junction bases left unmatched: 3. This CDR3 spans 14 amino acids. Germline V gene lookup returns CDR1 MNHNS and CDR2 SASEGT. CDR3 region: CASLGTGGNQPQHF. The CDR3 DNA reads TGTGCCAGCCTGGGGACAGGGGGCAATCAGCCCCAGCATTTT.

The V call is TRBV18, the J call TRBJ2-7, with D perhaps TRBD1 (5 bases). Trimming removed 2 bases from V and 0 bases from J, with 8 bases in between. Germline assignment: CDR1 KGHSH and CDR2 LQKENI. This CDR3 comprises 14 residues. The CDR3 bases are TGTGCCAGCTCACCAATGACAGCCTCCTACGAGCAGTACTTC. Translated: CASSPMTASYEQYF. Combining the CDR3 with reference TRBV18 and TRBJ2-7 gives the whole variable domain NAGVMQNPRHLVRRRGQEARLRCSPMKGHSHVYWYRQLPEEGLKFMVYLQKENIIDESGMPKERFSAEFPKEGPSILRIQQVVRGDSAAYFCASSPMTASYEQYFGPGTRLTVT.

This clone was recorded many times. The genes are TRBV6-5 and TRBJ2-3; the match to TRBD2 covers 8 bases. This CDR3 contains 17 residues. Germline V gene lookup returns CDR1 MNHEY and CDR2 SVGAGI. V lost 2 bases to trimming and J lost 3 bases; unmatched junction nucleotides: 10. In DNA form, the CDR3 reads TGTGCCAGCAGTTACCTCTCCCCGGGAGGGGGAACAGATACGCAGTATTTT. Translating it yields CASSYLSPGGGTDTQYF.

This clone was detected ten times or more. V gene TRBV27 combines with J gene TRBJ2-7; no clear D. Germline lookup yields CDR1 MNHEY and CDR2 SMNVEV (reference sequence). The CDR3 covers 13 residues. V shed 6 bases and J shed 4 bases, with 13 bases lying between them. CDR3 in DNA: TGTGCCAGCAGCTACGGAAGAGATTACGAGCAGTACTTC. Its translation is CASSYGRDYEQYF.

This clone appeared many times. This chain connects TRBV19 to TRBJ2-1; D is undetermined. The CDR3 sequence is 14 residues long. Germline V gene lookup returns CDR1 LNHDA and CDR2 SQIVND (reference sequence). The V end was cut by 1 base, the J end by 2 bases, with 6 bases between. The CDR3 protein is CASSIGAAYNEQFF. For the CDR3, the DNA is TGTGCCAGTAGTATAGGGGCGGCCTACAATGAGCAGTTCTTC.

This chain links TRBV19 with TRBJ2-7; D remains ambiguous. There are 11 residues in the CDR3. Germline V CDR1 and CDR2: LNHDA, SQIVND (reference sequence). V was trimmed by 8 bases and J by 4 bases, leaving 9 bases between them. CDR3 residues: CASGRQYEQYF. The CDR3 nucleotides are TGTGCCAGTGGACGTCAATACGAGCAGTACTTC.

The rearrangement uses TRBV20-1 and TRBJ2-2; possibly TRBD2 for D (5 bases). CDR1 and CDR2 (germline): DFQATT, SNEGSKA (reference sequence). V was cut by 2 bases and J by 3 bases, with 10 bases left in between. CDR3 length equals 14 residues. The CDR3 here is CSARKGVHTGELFF. The CDR3 region has the DNA TGCAGTGCTAGAAAGGGAGTGCACACCGGGGAGCTGTTTTTT.